Listed below are T cell receptor beta chains from one sample, sequenced in a study of shared clonotypes between healthy human individuals. The protocol was immunoSEQ multiplex PCR, while the TCRdb copy is restricted to in-frame clones and leaves out a portion. The top ten hold less than 11% of the sample, which has roughly 200,000 clones, 65% to 70% seen once. The sequencing sample was made of memory CD4+ T cells sorted from blood. The receptors derive from a man between 25 and 39 years old in good health. CDR3s include the opening cysteine and the closing phenylalanine or tryptophan. D genes are given only for firm matches. Clone size appears in some rows only: once, few, many, or a class for an expanded clone.

D gene,V gene,clone size,J gene,CDR3 protein,CDR3 DNA
-,TRBV15,-,TRBJ1-1,CATSRERGNTEAFF,TGTGCCACCAGCAGGGAAAGAGGCAACACTGAAGCTTTCTTT
-,TRBV5-4,many,TRBJ2-5,CASSGGLTNQETQYF,TGTGCCAGCAGCGGAGGACTAACCAACCAAGAGACCCAGTACTTC
TRBD2,TRBV2,-,TRBJ2-7,CASRDAGTRVDEQYF,TGTGCCAGCAGAGACGCCGGGACTAGGGTAGACGAGCAGTACTTC
TRBD2,TRBV14,-,TRBJ2-1,CASSPMIAGGQFF,TGTGCCAGCAGCCCAATGATAGCGGGAGGGCAGTTCTTC
-,TRBV5-4,-,TRBJ2-7,CASSFTRGSSYEQYF,TGTGCCAGCAGCTTTACCAGGGGAAGCTCCTACGAGCAGTACTTC
-,TRBV19,-,TRBJ2-4,CASSSGYSLAKNIQYF,TGTGCCAGTAGTAGTGGCTACTCCCTAGCCAAAAACATTCAGTACTTC
-,TRBV7-6,-,TRBJ2-2,CASSHSQGPGDTGELFF,TGTGCCAGCAGTCACTCGCAGGGACCCGGGGACACCGGGGAGCTGTTTTTT
TRBD1,TRBV7-9,-,TRBJ1-1,CASLDRGTNTEAFF,TGTGCCAGCTTAGACAGGGGTACGAACACTGAAGCTTTCTTT
-,TRBV11-2,-,TRBJ1-2,CASSPQGPYGYTF,TGTGCCAGCAGCCCCCAGGGTCCCTATGGCTACACCTTC
-,TRBV7-6,-,TRBJ2-1,CASSPSTVTYNEQFF,TGTGCCAGCAGCCCTTCGACAGTAACCTACAATGAGCAGTTCTTC
-,TRBV2,-,TRBJ1-3,CASSDDRISGNTIYF,TGTGCCAGCAGCGACGACAGGATCTCTGGAAACACCATATATTTT
TRBD1,TRBV2,-,TRBJ2-7,CASSRDRGVYEQYF,TGTGCCAGCAGCCGGGACAGGGGTGTGTACGAGCAGTACTTC
-,TRBV18,-,TRBJ2-5,CASSQRHQETQYF,TGTGCCAGCTCCCAGCGTCACCAAGAGACCCAGTACTTC
-,TRBV29-1,once,TRBJ2-5,CSVEQRQETQYF,TGCAGCGTTGAACAGAGGCAAGAGACCCAGTACTTC
-,TRBV7-3,-,TRBJ2-3,CASDLGAREYF,TGTGCCAGCGACCTTGGCGCCCGGGAGTATTTT
-,TRBV5-8,-,TRBJ2-3,CASGQGWGTDTQYF,TGTGCCAGCGGCCAGGGCTGGGGCACAGATACGCAGTATTTT
TRBD2,TRBV19,-,TRBJ2-1,CASSKTSGAYNEQFF,TGTGCCAGTAGTAAGACTAGCGGGGCTTACAATGAGCAGTTCTTC
TRBD2,TRBV7-2,once,TRBJ2-3,CASRVAGGQEDTQYF,TGTGCCAGCAGAGTAGCGGGAGGGCAGGAAGATACGCAGTATTTT
TRBD2,TRBV9,few,TRBJ2-7,CASSVAAGGHSDEQYF,TGTGCCAGCAGCGTTGCTGCGGGAGGGCACAGCGACGAGCAGTACTTC
-,TRBV5-1,once,TRBJ2-3,CASSPREGTDTQYF,TGCGCCAGCAGCCCGAGAGAGGGCACAGATACGCAGTATTTT
TRBD2,TRBV7-7,once,TRBJ2-1,CASSPGLAALNEQFF,TGTGCTAGCAGCCCCGGACTAGCGGCCCTCAATGAGCAGTTCTTC
TRBD2,TRBV5-1,-,TRBJ2-5,CASSGGTSGRLETQYF,TGCGCCAGCAGCGGCGGGACTAGCGGGAGGCTAGAGACCCAGTACTTC
-,TRBV5-4,-,TRBJ2-3,CASSLARSEGGSGTQYF,TGTGCCAGCAGCTTGGCCCGGTCGGAAGGGGGTTCTGGTACGCAGTATTTT
-,TRBV5-1,-,TRBJ2-7,CASSRTGRSYEQYF,TGCGCCAGCAGCCGGACGGGCCGCTCCTACGAGCAGTACTTC
-,TRBV7-7,-,TRBJ2-2,CASSPLGGNTGELFF,TGTGCCAGCAGCCCCCTTGGGGGAAACACCGGGGAGCTGTTTTTT
-,TRBV28,-,TRBJ1-1,CASSLILTEAFF,TGTGCCAGCTCTCTTATACTCACTGAAGCTTTCTTT
TRBD2,TRBV7-9,many,TRBJ2-1,CASSPLGAGGNNEQFF,TGTGCCAGCAGCCCCCTAGGAGCGGGAGGGAACAATGAGCAGTTCTTC
-,TRBV7-9,-,TRBJ2-5,CASSPNGYETQYF,TGTGCCAGCAGCCCCAACGGCTATGAGACCCAGTACTTC